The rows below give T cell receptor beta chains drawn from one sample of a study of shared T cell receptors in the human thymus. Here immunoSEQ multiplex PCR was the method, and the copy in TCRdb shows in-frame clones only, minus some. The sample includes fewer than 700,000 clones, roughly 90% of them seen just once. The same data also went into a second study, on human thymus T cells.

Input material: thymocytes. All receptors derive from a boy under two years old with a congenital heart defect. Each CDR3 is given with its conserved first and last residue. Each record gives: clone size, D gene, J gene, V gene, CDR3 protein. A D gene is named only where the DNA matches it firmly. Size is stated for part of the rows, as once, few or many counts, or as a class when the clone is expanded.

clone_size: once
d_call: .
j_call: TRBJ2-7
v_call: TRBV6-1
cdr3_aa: CASTTGEWYEQYF

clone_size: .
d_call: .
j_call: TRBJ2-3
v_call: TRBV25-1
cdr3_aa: CASSDSPGSSTDTQYF

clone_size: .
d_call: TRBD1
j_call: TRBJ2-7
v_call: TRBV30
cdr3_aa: CAWSAFPGQAPGEQYF

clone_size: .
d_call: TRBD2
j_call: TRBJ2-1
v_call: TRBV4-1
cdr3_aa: CASSQGTSGLNEQFF

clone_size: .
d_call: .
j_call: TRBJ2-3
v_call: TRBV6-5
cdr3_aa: CASRYLAEDTQYF

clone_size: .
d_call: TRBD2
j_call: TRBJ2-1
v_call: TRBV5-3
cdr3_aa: CASGRARGGGFDNEQFF

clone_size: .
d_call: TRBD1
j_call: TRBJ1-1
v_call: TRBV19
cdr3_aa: CASGKDRRAMNTEAFF

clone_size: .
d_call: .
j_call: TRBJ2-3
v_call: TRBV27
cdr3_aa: CASSLGGGLGHTDTQYF

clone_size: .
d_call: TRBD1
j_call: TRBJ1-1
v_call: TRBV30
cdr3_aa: CAWSVFLIPQTGMNTEAFF

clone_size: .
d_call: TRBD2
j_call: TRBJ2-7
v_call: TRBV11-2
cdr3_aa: CASSLGTSGSHEQYF

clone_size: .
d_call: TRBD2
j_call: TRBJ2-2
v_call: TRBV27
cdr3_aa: CASKENVGGRNGELFF

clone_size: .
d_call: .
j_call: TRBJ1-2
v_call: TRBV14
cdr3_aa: CASSPQERGYGYTF

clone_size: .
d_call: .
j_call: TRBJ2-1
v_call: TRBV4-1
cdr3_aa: CASSQERRDRQFF

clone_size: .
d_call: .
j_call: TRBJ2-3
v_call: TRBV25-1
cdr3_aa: CASSECRPTCTQYF

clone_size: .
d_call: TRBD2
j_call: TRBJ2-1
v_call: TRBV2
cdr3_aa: CASPPIAGGLDNEQFF

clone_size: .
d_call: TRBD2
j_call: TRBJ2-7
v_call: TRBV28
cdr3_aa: CASSFGGLDQPYEQYF

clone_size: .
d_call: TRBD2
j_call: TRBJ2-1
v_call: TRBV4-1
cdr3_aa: CASSLIPLAGSSYNEQFF

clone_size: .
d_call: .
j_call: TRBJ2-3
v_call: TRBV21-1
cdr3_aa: CASTLKGRDRDSTDTQYF

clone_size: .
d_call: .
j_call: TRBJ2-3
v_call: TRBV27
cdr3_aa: CASSQQGGPADTQYF

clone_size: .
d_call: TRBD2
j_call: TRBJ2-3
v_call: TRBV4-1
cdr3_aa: CASSQDCDRSPSGGVTDTQYF

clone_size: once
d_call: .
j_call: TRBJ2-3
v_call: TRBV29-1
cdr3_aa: CSAPQGAGAPDTQYF

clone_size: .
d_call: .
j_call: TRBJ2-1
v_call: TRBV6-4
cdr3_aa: CASSDVWRADYNEQFF

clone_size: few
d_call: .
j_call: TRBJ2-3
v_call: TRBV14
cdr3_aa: CASSQDGLARGRDTQYF

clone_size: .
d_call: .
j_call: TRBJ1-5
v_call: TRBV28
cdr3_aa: CASSLSFREGNQPQHF

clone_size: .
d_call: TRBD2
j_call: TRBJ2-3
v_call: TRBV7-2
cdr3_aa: CASSLGTSGDTDTQYF

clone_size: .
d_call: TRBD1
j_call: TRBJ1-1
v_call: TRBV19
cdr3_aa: CASSIWDRGINTEAFF

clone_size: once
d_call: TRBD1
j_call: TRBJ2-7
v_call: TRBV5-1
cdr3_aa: CASSLGSGGNYEQYF

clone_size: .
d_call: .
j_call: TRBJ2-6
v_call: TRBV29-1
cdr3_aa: CSVEGKGDTGANVLTF

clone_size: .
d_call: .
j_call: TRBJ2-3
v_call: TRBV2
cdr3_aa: CASSEREPDTQYF

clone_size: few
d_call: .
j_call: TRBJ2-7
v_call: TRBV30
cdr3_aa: CAWSVPGSSYEQYF

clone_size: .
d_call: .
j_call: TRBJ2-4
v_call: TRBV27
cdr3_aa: CASRATGSGAKNIQYF

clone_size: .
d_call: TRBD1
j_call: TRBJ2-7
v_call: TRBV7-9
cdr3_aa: CASSLAIGFGDRGHEQYF

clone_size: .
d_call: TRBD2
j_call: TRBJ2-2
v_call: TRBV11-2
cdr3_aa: CASTKRAGGPGNTGELFF

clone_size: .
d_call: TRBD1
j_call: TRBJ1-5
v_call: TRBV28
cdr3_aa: CASSPARTGEGDPTPNQPQHF

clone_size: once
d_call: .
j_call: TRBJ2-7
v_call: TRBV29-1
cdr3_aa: CSVVAGITSSYEQYF

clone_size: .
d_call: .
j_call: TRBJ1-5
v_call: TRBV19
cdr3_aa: CASSSGEGGNQPQHF

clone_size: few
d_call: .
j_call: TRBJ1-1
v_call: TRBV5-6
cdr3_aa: CASSRAKGADRFFEAFF